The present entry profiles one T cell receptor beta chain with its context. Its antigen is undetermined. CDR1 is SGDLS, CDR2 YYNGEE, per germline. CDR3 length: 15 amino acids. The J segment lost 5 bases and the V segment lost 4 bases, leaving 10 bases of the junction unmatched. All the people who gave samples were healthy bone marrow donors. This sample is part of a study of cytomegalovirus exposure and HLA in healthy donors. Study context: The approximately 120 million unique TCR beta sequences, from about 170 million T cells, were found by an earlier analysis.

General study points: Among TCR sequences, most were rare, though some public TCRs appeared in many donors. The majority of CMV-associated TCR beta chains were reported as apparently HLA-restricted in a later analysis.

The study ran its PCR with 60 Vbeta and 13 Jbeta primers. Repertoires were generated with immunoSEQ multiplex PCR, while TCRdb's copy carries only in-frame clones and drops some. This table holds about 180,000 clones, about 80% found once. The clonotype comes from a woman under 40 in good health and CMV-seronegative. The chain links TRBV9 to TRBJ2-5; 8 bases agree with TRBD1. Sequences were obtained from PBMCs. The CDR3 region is CASSHRGIGGETQYF. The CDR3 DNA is TGTGCCAGCAGCCACAGGGGGATAGGTGGGGAGACCCAGTACTTC.